This TCR beta chain was recorded in a study of T cell responses to AZD1222 COVID-19 vaccine. Clones were read by immunoSEQ multiplex PCR, and TCRdb kept only the in-frame ones, dropping some. The data contain around 150,000 clones, 90% of them seen just once; the ten biggest clones take up approximately 6.2%. The TCR sequence derives from an adult who received the AZD1222 COVID-19 vaccine. This specimen consisted of peripheral blood, obtained 28 days after the second AZD1222 dose.

The CDR3 DNA is TGTGCCAGTAGGATCAGTGCCTCTGGAAACACCATATATTTT. It translates to CASRISASGNTIYF. The chain uses TRBV19 and TRBJ1-3; the D is unclear. Germline CDR1 is LNHDA and CDR2 is SQIVND (reference sequence). V lost 6 bases and J lost 0, with 9 bases in between. The CDR3 totals 14 residues.